A single sample gave rise to the 14 T cell receptor beta chains below, sequenced in a study of blood T cells in healthy people across ages. A sample-barcoded 5' primer and a J-beta primer mix were used in a second PCR of about 7 to 12 cycles. MiXCR, run by TCRdb on the 5' RACE reads, gives a single entry per CDR3 protein. The sample gives about 680,000 distinct CDR3 sequences, 49% of which show up once; 30% to 35% is in the top ten. Sequenced material: blood. These receptors originate from a woman in her sixties in good health.

This clonotype was observed a handful of times. The V gene is TRBV29-1, the J gene TRBJ1-2; a weak D match, TRBD1 (6 bases). Per germline, CDR1 SQVTM and CDR2 ANQGSEA. Trimming stripped 0 bases from V and 0 bases from J, with 11 bases between. CDR3 length equals 15 residues. The CDR3 sequence: CSVEEGGGANYGYTF. The DNA of the CDR3 is TGCAGCGTTGAAGAGGGAGGGGGAGCTAACTATGGCTACACCTTC.

The gene calls are TRBV12-3 or TRBV12-4 and TRBJ2-6; D is perhaps TRBD2 (6 bases). The V and J ends lost 7 bases and 0 bases respectively, with 16 bases between them. The CDR3 contains 17 residues. The CDR3 nucleotides are TGTGCCAGCACTTGGGGGACTTCTAGCTCTGGGGCCAACGTCCTGACTTTC. Translation: CASTWGTSSSGANVLTF.

This clonotype was seen only a few times. The chain uses TRBV20-1 and TRBJ2-7; D remains unclear. This CDR3 contains 12 residues. CDR1 and CDR2 (germline): DFQATT, SNEGSKA (reference sequence). V was trimmed by 6 bases and J by 1 base, leaving 10 bases between them. CDR3 sequence (DNA): TGCAGTGCCGTACCGGATTCCTACGAGCAGTACTTC. Protein sequence: CSAVPDSYEQYF.

This clonotype was seen more than once but under ten times. This clone may be a read error of a much larger clone one base away. The genes are TRBV10-3 and TRBJ2-3; 8 nucleotides line up with TRBD2. The CDR3 has 14 amino acids. Losses at the gene ends were 6 bases for V and 5 bases for J; bases not matched to a gene: 7. Germline CDR1 is ENHRY and CDR2 is SYGVKD. In DNA form, the CDR3 reads TGTGCCATCAGCGCGGGACTAGACGGAGATACGCAGTATTTT. Translation gives CAISAGLDGDTQYF.

J is TRBJ2-7 and V is TRBV28; maybe TRBD2 (6 bases). The CDR3 totals 14 residues. V lost 5 bases and J lost 3, with 14 bases in between. Germline V gene data show CDR1 as MDHEN and CDR2 as SYDVKM. CDR3 bases: TGTGCCAGCAGTCCCCTAGGAGGGTACTACGAGCAGTACTTC. Protein sequence: CASSPLGGYYEQYF.

The table lists this clonotype with many counts. V gene TRBV27 combines with J gene TRBJ2-7; 7 bases align to TRBD2. This CDR3 has 14 residues. CDR1 MNHEY and CDR2 SMNVEV come from the germline V gene (reference sequence). J gave up 7 bases and V 0 bases, and 6 bases lay outside the gene matches. In nucleotides, the CDR3 is TGTGCCAGCAGTTTATCAGGGACGGGGGGAGAGCAGTACTTC. As protein: CASSLSGTGGEQYF.

This clonotype appeared a few times. The rearrangement links TRBV28 to TRBJ2-7, with no clear D. The germline V gene encodes CDR1 MDHEN and CDR2 SYDVKM. The CDR3 totals 16 residues. V was pared by 7 bases and J by 1 base, with 20 bases between. The CDR3 nucleotides are TGTGCCAGCACCCCGCTCGCGGCAATCGAGTCCTACGAGCAGTACTTC. Amino acids: CASTPLAAIESYEQYF.

This clonotype showed up just once. The chain recombines TRBV29-1 with TRBJ1-1; TRBD1 matches at 7 bases. The trim removed 7 bases at V and 1 base at J, leaving 6 bases unmatched. The CDR3 extends over 13 amino acids. The germline V gene has CDR1 SQVTM and CDR2 ANQGSEA. The CDR3 region has the DNA TGCAGCGCCTGCACAGGGGCGAACACTGAAGCTTTCTTT. Residues: CSACTGANTEAFF.

The V gene is TRBV12-3 or TRBV12-4, the J gene TRBJ1-2; 9 nucleotides agree with TRBD1. V was clipped by 5 bases and J by 4 bases; unmatched bases: 5. This CDR3 region has 14 residues. The CDR3 DNA sequence: TGTGCCAGCAGTGGGACAGGGAGGGGCTATGGCTACACCTTC. Protein sequence: CASSGTGRGYGYTF.

The chain links TRBV10-3 to TRBJ2-1; 7 nucleotides match TRBD2. CDR1 is ENHRY and CDR2 is SYGVKD in the germline V gene. This CDR3 comprises 15 residues. Trimming at V came to 10 bases and at J to 1 base, leaving 10 bases not matched to a gene. CDR3 coding DNA: TGTGCCACCGGCGGCGGGAGAAAGTCCTACAATGAGCAGTTCTTC. It translates to CATGGGRKSYNEQFF.

The V gene is TRBV10-3, the J gene TRBJ1-2, with a tentative D call TRBD1 (5 bases). This CDR3 comprises 14 residues. V was shortened by 8 bases and J by 7 bases, with 20 bases between the two germline ends. Germline values: CDR1 ENHRY, CDR2 SYGVKD. The CDR3 loop is CAIQGVLRASGYTF. CDR3 bases: TGTGCCATCCAGGGCGTTCTTCGGGCGTCTGGCTACACCTTC.

The chain carries TRBV7-9 and TRBJ2-5, with D possibly matching TRBD2 (7 bases). The germline V gene has CDR1 SEHNR and CDR2 FQNEAQ (reference sequence). The V and J ends lost 5 bases and 3 bases respectively, with 13 bases between them. CDR3 length: 14 amino acids. The CDR3 protein is CASSHQGREETQYF. For the CDR3, the DNA is TGTGCCAGCAGCCACCAGGGGAGGGAAGAGACCCAGTACTTC.

This clonotype was observed a handful of times. The rearrangement links TRBV29-1 to TRBJ1-2, with unresolved D. The CDR3 is 13 amino acids. Trimming removed 8 bases from V and 0 bases from J, with 13 bases in between. In germline, CDR1 is SQVTM, CDR2 ANQGSEA. CDR3 sequence: CSHSGGANYGYTF. The CDR3 bases are TGCAGCCACAGTGGTGGAGCTAACTATGGCTACACCTTC.

The chain employs TRBV6-1 and TRBJ1-2, with TRBD1 matching 7 bases. V lost 7 bases and J lost 1; bases outside the gene matches: 6. The CDR3 consists of 14 residues. The germline V gene encodes CDR1 MNHNS and CDR2 SASEGT. CDR3: CASNDRQGNYGYTF. The CDR3 DNA reads as TGTGCCAGCAATGATCGACAGGGTAACTATGGCTACACCTTC.